The rows below give T cell receptor beta chains drawn from one sample of a study of ipilimumab plus nivolumab after autologous stem cell transplantation. Profiled with immunoSEQ multiplex PCR; TCRdb holds only in-frame clones, not every one. The top ten clones hold 2% to 2.5% of a sample with fewer than 95,000 clones, 75% to 85% of them seen once. The sequenced sample was PBMCs, obtained in a trial of ipilimumab plus nivolumab as post-transplant consolidation. These receptors were collected from a male donor with diffuse large B-cell lymphoma. CDR3s include the opening cysteine and the closing phenylalanine or tryptophan. D genes are given only for firm matches. Part of the rows lack a size; the others show once, few, many or a class for expanded clones.

V gene	clone size	J gene	D gene	CDR3 protein	CDR3 DNA
TRBV18	NA	TRBJ2-7	TRBD2	CASSPPNLAGAGQYF	TGTGCCAGCTCACCACCGAATCTAGCGGGGGCCGGGCAGTACTTC
TRBV29-1	NA	TRBJ2-3	NA	CSVVDSTDTQYF	TGCAGCGTTGTGGACAGCACAGATACGCAGTATTTT
TRBV5-4	NA	TRBJ1-6	TRBD1	CASSGDTRGLANSPLHF	TGTGCCAGCAGCGGGGACACCAGGGGGTTGGCGAATTCACCCCTCCACTTT
TRBV10-1	NA	TRBJ2-7	NA	CASRIYLADRNSYEQYF	TGCGCCAGCAGAATTTACCTAGCCGACAGGAACTCCTACGAGCAGTACTTC
TRBV19	NA	TRBJ2-5	NA	CASSVSLQETQYF	TGTGCCAGTAGTGTCAGTCTCCAAGAGACCCAGTACTTC
TRBV12-5	NA	TRBJ2-1	NA	CASGEGHLDSNEQFF	TGTGCTAGTGGTGAGGGACACTTGGACAGCAATGAGCAGTTCTTC
TRBV6-1	NA	TRBJ1-5	TRBD1	CASSGKDRRSNQPQHF	TGTGCCAGCAGTGGGAAGGACAGGCGAAGCAATCAGCCCCAGCATTTT
TRBV4-1	NA	TRBJ2-7	TRBD1	CASSPRDSPTYEQYF	TGCGCCAGCAGCCCTCGGGACAGCCCTACCTACGAGCAGTACTTC
TRBV25-1	NA	TRBJ2-1	NA	CASSSTYNEQFF	TGTGCCAGCAGTAGTACCTACAATGAGCAGTTCTTC
TRBV7-2	NA	TRBJ1-6	TRBD1	CASSRGQGNSPLHF	TGTGCCAGCAGCCGCGGACAGGGTAATTCACCCCTCCACTTT
TRBV5-1	few	TRBJ2-5	NA	CASSELVGAAQETQYF	TGCGCCAGCTCGGAACTTGTGGGGGCGGCCCAAGAGACCCAGTACTTC
TRBV10-2	once	TRBJ1-4	NA	CASSVATTNEKLFF	TGCGCCAGCAGTGTAGCGACAACTAATGAAAAACTGTTTTTT
TRBV6-1	NA	TRBJ1-1	NA	CASSAQAGNTEAFF	TGTGCCAGCAGTGCACAGGCGGGGAACACTGAAGCTTTCTTT
TRBV6-1	NA	TRBJ2-7	TRBD2	CASRERGVYEQYF	TGTGCCAGTCGCGAGCGGGGGGTCTACGAGCAGTACTTC
TRBV6-5	NA	TRBJ1-1	NA	CASSQTQNTEAFF	TGTGCCAGCAGCCAAACACAGAACACTGAAGCTTTCTTT
TRBV12-5	NA	TRBJ2-5	NA	CASGLWGRGTQYF	TGTGCTAGTGGTTTGTGGGGGCGGGGGACCCAGTACTTC
TRBV10-3	NA	TRBJ2-5	NA	CAISEGAVQETQYF	TGTGCCATCAGTGAAGGAGCGGTCCAAGAGACCCAGTACTTC
TRBV7-9	once	TRBJ1-1	NA	CASSLLGPNTEAFF	TGTGCCAGCAGCTTACTGGGGCCGAACACTGAAGCTTTCTTT
TRBV6-1	NA	TRBJ2-7	TRBD2	CASSAKPGLASYEQYF	TGTGCCAGCAGTGCAAAACCGGGACTAGCATCCTACGAGCAGTACTTC
TRBV5-4	NA	TRBJ2-3	NA	CASSWWGGGTDTQYF	TGTGCCAGCAGCTGGTGGGGCGGGGGCACAGATACGCAGTATTTT
TRBV7-3	NA	TRBJ2-5	NA	CASSRIGGETQYF	TGTGCCAGCAGCCGGATCGGGGGAGAAACCCAGTACTTC
TRBV19	NA	TRBJ1-5	NA	CATKPGTYNEVSNQPQHF	TGTGCCACAAAACCCGGGACATATAACGAGGTGAGCAATCAGCCCCAGCATTTT
TRBV7-9	once	TRBJ2-7	NA	CASSTKGYTEQYF	TGTGCCAGCAGCACCAAGGGGTATACCGAGCAGTACTTC
TRBV2	NA	TRBJ1-3	NA	CASSPGGGARSGNTIYF	TGTGCCAGCAGTCCAGGTGGAGGGGCAAGATCTGGAAACACCATATATTTT
TRBV5-4	once	TRBJ2-3	NA	CASSLAGRAADTQYF	TGTGCCAGCAGCTTGGCTGGCAGGGCAGCAGATACGCAGTATTTT
TRBV7-2	NA	TRBJ1-2	NA	CVVKNYGYTF	TGTGTTGTGAAAAACTATGGCTACACCTTC
TRBV9	once	TRBJ2-1	NA	CASSVGGDSYNEQFF	TGTGCCAGCAGCGTAGGCGGGGACTCCTACAATGAGCAGTTCTTC
TRBV6-5	NA	TRBJ2-7	TRBD1	CASSYPGQSYEQYF	TGTGCCAGCAGTTACCCGGGACAGAGCTACGAGCAGTACTTC
TRBV29-1	NA	TRBJ1-1	NA	CSVHGGSTGAFF	TGCAGCGTTCATGGGGGCTCCACTGGAGCTTTCTTT
TRBV7-2	few	TRBJ2-5	NA	CASSPEGGTQYF	TGTGCCAGCAGCCCCGAAGGGGGGACCCAGTACTTC
TRBV5-1	NA	TRBJ2-5	NA	CASSLRGGVETQYF	TGCGCCAGCAGCTTGAGGGGCGGGGTTGAGACCCAGTACTTC
TRBV27	NA	TRBJ1-3	NA	CASSPSWGVGNTIYF	TGTGCCAGCAGTCCGTCCTGGGGCGTTGGAAACACCATATATTTT
TRBV10-3	NA	TRBJ2-5	NA	CAISDGDQETQYF	TGTGCCATCAGTGATGGTGACCAAGAGACCCAGTACTTC
TRBV6-1	NA	TRBJ1-5	NA	CASSASGASNQPQHF	TGTGCCAGCAGTGCGTCAGGGGCTAGCAATCAGCCCCAGCATTTT
TRBV5-1	NA	TRBJ1-1	TRBD1	CASSLGTGPGTEAFF	TGCGCCAGCAGCTTGGGGACAGGGCCCGGGACTGAAGCTTTCTTT
TRBV27	NA	TRBJ2-7	TRBD1	CASRGPGGFNREQYF	TGTGCCAGCAGAGGTCCAGGGGGTTTTAATCGCGAGCAGTACTTC
TRBV7-2	NA	TRBJ1-2	NA	CASSFRDGYTF	TGTGCCAGCAGCTTTAGAGATGGCTACACCTTC
TRBV7-9	few	TRBJ2-1	NA	CASSHRTVNEQFF	TGTGCCAGCAGCCATCGGACAGTTAATGAGCAGTTCTTC
TRBV9	NA	TRBJ2-7	NA	CASSVTADSYEQYF	TGTGCCAGCAGCGTCACAGCTGACTCCTACGAGCAGTACTTC
TRBV2	NA	TRBJ2-3	NA	CASSARGGVDTQYF	TGTGCCAGCTCAGCTAGGGGGGGTGTAGATACGCAGTATTTT
TRBV12-2	NA	TRBJ1-2	NA	CASRLSVPFPRDREYGYTF	TGTGCAAGTCGCCTGTCGGTACCCTTCCCGCGGGACAGGGAGTATGGCTACACCTTC
TRBV4-2	NA	TRBJ1-2	TRBD1	CASSPDRGRYGYTF	TGTGCCAGCAGCCCGGACAGGGGACGCTATGGCTACACCTTC
TRBV6-1	NA	TRBJ2-3	NA	CASSEEGVSTDTQYF	TGTGCCAGCAGTGAAGAGGGGGTCAGCACAGATACGCAGTATTTT
TRBV7-6	NA	TRBJ1-4	NA	CASSPGVTNEKLFF	TGTGCCAGCAGCCCAGGGGTGACTAATGAAAAACTGTTTTTT